The entry that follows covers one T cell receptor (beta chain) sequence. Its antigen is currently unknown. Clones were sequenced by immunoSEQ multiplex PCR, and TCRdb holds only the in-frame ones, with some missing. Of 90,000 to 120,000 clones detected, 89% appear once; the ten largest clones hold about 6.6%. This entry belongs to a study of T cell responses to AZD1222 COVID-19 vaccine. The V end was cut by 2 bases, the J end by 8 bases, with 18 bases between. Germline CDR1 and CDR2: MNHEY and SMNVEV (reference sequence). The length of the CDR3 is 15 residues. Study findings and constraints: Sampled repertoires all dated from after the peak T cell response. Clonal diversity was possibly underestimated, and the donors were mostly white British, with more females. Seropositive AZD1222 recipients at baseline numbered only five or six. Recipients of two AZD1222 doses showed rising Spike-specific TCR breadth and depth.

Source: peripheral blood, taken on day 0 of AZD1222 vaccination. The sequence derives from an adult in good health. The V call is TRBV27, the J call TRBJ1-2; D unresolved. CDR3 bases: TGTGCCAGCAGTTTAAGTATGTTGGGATCCAGGGGCTACACCTTC. Translated: CASSLSMLGSRGYTF.